The sequence of this T cell receptor beta chain was determined in a study of T-cell memory formation after mild COVID-19. Study-wide context: Across donors, TCR clusters were largely donor specific. Study results and caveats: Chiefly within CM and EM were the contracting CD4+ clones; CD8+ ones were within EMRA. Pre-infection memory contained some responding clones, which suggested that cross-reactive memory had joined.

A few counts support this clonotype. No antigen is known for it. TCRdb recomputed calls from the 5' RACE reads with MiXCR, one row per CDR3 protein. Of 110,000 to 150,000 distinct CDR3 sequences in the sample, more than 13% were seen once. The CDR3 loop spans 13 amino acids. The V gene's germline CDR1 is KGHDR and CDR2 SFDVKD. Trimming removed 3 bases at V and 10 bases at J, with 14 bases between. The V call is TRBV24-1, the J call TRBJ1-1; D unresolved. Sequenced input: PBMCs or a T cell subset sorted from them (not recorded which). This sequence originates from an adult woman who had mild COVID-19 (a few samples of this study predate the infection). Cell type and time point are not known. In nucleotides, the CDR3 is TGTGCCACCAGTGATCCGGATGAATCTGCAGCTTTCTTT. It specifies CATSDPDESAAFF.